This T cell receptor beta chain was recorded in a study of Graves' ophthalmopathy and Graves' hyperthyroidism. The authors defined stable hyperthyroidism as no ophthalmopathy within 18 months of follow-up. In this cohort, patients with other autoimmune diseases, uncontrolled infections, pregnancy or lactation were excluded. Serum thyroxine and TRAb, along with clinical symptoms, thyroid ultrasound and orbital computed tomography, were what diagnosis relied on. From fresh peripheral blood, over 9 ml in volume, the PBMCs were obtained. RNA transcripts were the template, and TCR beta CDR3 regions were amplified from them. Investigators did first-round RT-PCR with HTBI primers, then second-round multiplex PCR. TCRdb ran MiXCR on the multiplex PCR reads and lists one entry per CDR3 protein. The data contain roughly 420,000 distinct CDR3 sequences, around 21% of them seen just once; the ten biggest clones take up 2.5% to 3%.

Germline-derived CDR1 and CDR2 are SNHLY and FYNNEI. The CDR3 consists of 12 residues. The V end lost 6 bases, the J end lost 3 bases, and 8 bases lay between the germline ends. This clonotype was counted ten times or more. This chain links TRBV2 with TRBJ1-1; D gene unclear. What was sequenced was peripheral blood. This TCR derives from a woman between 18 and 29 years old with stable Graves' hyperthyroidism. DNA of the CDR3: TGTGCCAGCAGCGGATTGGACACTGAAGCTTTCTTT. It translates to CASSGLDTEAFF.